Below are 31 T cell receptor beta chains sequenced from a single sample in a study of OX40 agonist ivuxolimab in advanced cancers. The protocol was immunoSEQ multiplex PCR, while the TCRdb copy is restricted to in-frame clones and leaves out a portion. The sample lists over 50,000 clones, about nine tenths occurring once. The sample was CD4+ or CD8+ T cells sorted from blood, taken in a trial of the OX40 agonist ivuxolimab. These receptor sequences come from an adult with an advanced solid tumor such as melanoma, head and neck, liver or kidney cancer.

The chain has TRBV27 and TRBJ2-1; 9 bases map to TRBD2. Germline CDR1 and CDR2: MNHEY and SMNVEV (reference sequence). This CDR3 has 14 residues. J gave up 5 bases and V 7 bases, and 6 bases lay outside the gene matches. Here the CDR3 reads CASKRAGGHNEQFF. The CDR3 coding sequence is TGTGCCAGCAAAAGAGCGGGAGGACACAATGAGCAGTTCTTC.

The chain recombines TRBV27 with TRBJ1-4, with 8 nucleotides matching TRBD1. With V trimmed by 5 bases and J by 1 base, 6 bases remained unmatched. The CDR3 totals 16 residues. From germline, CDR1 is MNHEY and CDR2 SMNVEV (reference sequence). CDR3 nucleotide sequence: TGTGCCAGCAGTCCTAACGACAGGGGAACTAATGAAAAACTGTTTTTT. Translated, it gives CASSPNDRGTNEKLFF.

The V gene is TRBV6-1, the J gene TRBJ2-2; TRBD2 might be the D (5 bases). The CDR3 runs 15 residues. Germline V gene data show CDR1 as MNHNS and CDR2 as SASEGT. V shed 2 bases and J shed 1 base, with 8 bases lying between them. This chain's CDR3 is CASSEQRLNTGELFF. The DNA of the CDR3 is TGTGCCAGCAGTGAACAGCGGTTGAACACCGGGGAGCTGTTTTTT.

J is TRBJ2-2 and V is TRBV19; D is uncertain. The germline V and J ends were trimmed by 4 bases and 3 bases, with 12 bases remaining between them. This CDR3 has 15 residues. Germline V gene data show CDR1 as LNHDA and CDR2 as SQIVND (reference sequence). This chain's CDR3 is CASSSAYSHTGELFF. The CDR3 coding sequence is TGTGCCAGTAGTAGTGCTTATAGCCACACCGGGGAGCTGTTTTTT.

The V and J genes are TRBV27 and TRBJ2-1; 12 positions agree with TRBD2. The trim removed 6 bases at V and 7 bases at J, leaving 4 bases unmatched. This CDR3 contains 14 residues. Per the germline V gene, CDR1 is MNHEY and CDR2 is SMNVEV (reference sequence). CDR3 sequence (DNA): TGTGCCAGCAGCCGAGGGACTAGCGGGAATGAGCAGTTCTTC. Translation gives CASSRGTSGNEQFF.

This chain joins TRBV30 and TRBJ2-6, with D possibly TRBD2 on 6 matching bases. The germline CDR1 and CDR2 sequences are GTSNPN and SVGIG (reference sequence). V lost 0 bases and J 3 bases, leaving 6 bases between the germline ends. The CDR3 sequence is 14 residues long. The CDR3 bases are TGTGCCTGGAGTGTCGGGAGTGGGGCCAACGTCCTGACTTTC. It is translated as CAWSVGSGANVLTF.

Here the CDR3 reads CASSLERRGEDQPQHF. CDR3 DNA: TGTGCCAGCAGCTTGGAGCGGCGGGGTGAGGATCAGCCCCAGCATTTT. The rearrangement uses TRBV5-6 and TRBJ1-5; D uncertain. Trimming shortened V by 0 bases and J by 5 bases, and 15 bases separated the two germline ends. CDR3 length: 16 residues. Germline V gene data show CDR1 as SGHDT and CDR2 as YYEEEE.

V and J are TRBV27 and TRBJ2-5, with TRBD1 matching 7 bases. The CDR3 is 13 residues long. Germline V gene data show CDR1 as MNHEY and CDR2 as SMNVEV (reference sequence). J was trimmed by 5 bases and V by 4 bases; bases with no gene match: 4. The CDR3 DNA follows: TGTGCCAGCAGTTGGCAGGGGGAGGAGACCCAGTACTTC. Amino acids: CASSWQGEETQYF.

The chain combines TRBV21-1 with TRBJ1-4; TRBD1, the D gene given by the table, was not confirmed from the DNA. TRBV21-1 is shown as a pseudogene. CDR3 length: 16 amino acids. This CDR3 reads CASSARDRGRDEKLFF. CDR3 sequence (DNA): TGTGCCAGCAGCGCACGGGACAGGGGGCGAGATGAAAAACTGTTTTTT.

The chain couples TRBV11-3 to TRBJ1-1; D is undetermined. This CDR3 has 13 amino acids. V was pared by 4 bases and J by 1 base, with 7 bases between. Germline V gives CDR1 SGHNT, CDR2 YENEEA. CDR3 protein: CASSYAGNTEAFF. DNA for the CDR3: TGTGCCAGCAGCTACGCCGGGAACACTGAAGCTTTCTTT.

The V call is TRBV4-2, the J call TRBJ2-7; D not certain. The CDR3 totals 14 residues. The V end lost 0 bases, the J end lost 2 bases, and 8 bases lay between the germline ends. Germline CDR1 and CDR2: LGHNA and YNFKEQ. The CDR3 protein is CASSQDAATYEQYF. Here the CDR3 DNA reads TGTGCCAGCAGCCAAGATGCGGCCACCTACGAGCAGTACTTC.

The CDR3 here is CASSLTSGPYEQYF. The CDR3 DNA follows: TGTGCCAGCAGCTTAACTAGCGGACCCTACGAGCAGTACTTC. The chain joins TRBV7-8 to TRBJ2-7, with TRBD2 matching over 8 bases. The CDR3 runs 14 residues. With 2 bases clipped from V and 2 bases from J, the junction kept 2 bases outside the gene matches. From germline, CDR1 is SGHVS and CDR2 FQNEAQ. Drawing the rest from reference TRBV7-8 and TRBJ2-7, the complete variable domain is GAGVSQSPRYKVAKRGQDVALRCDPISGHVSLFWYQQALGQGPEFLTYFQNEAQLDKSGLPSDRFFAERPEGSVSTLKIQRTQQEDSAVYLCASSLTSGPYEQYFGPGTRLTVT.

The chain's CDR3 is CARPRGKGRNQPQHF. The CDR3 DNA is TGTGCGAGACCTAGGGGGAAGGGTCGCAATCAGCCCCAGCATTTT. The chain employs TRBV19 and TRBJ1-5; the D gene is possibly TRBD1 (6 bases). CDR1 is LNHDA, CDR2 SQIVND, per germline (reference sequence). CDR3 size: 15 residues. Filled out from reference TRBV19 and TRBJ1-5, the complete variable domain reads DGGITQSPKYLFRKEGQNVTLSCEQNLNHDAMYWYRQDPGQGLRLIYYSQIVNDFQKGDIAEGYSVSREKKESFPLTVTSAQKNPTAFYLCARPRGKGRNQPQHFGDGTRLSIL.

This clone appeared a few times. This chain links TRBV13 with TRBJ1-5; 7 bases align to TRBD1. This CDR3 comprises 16 residues. Germline CDR1 reads PRHDT; CDR2 reads FYEKMQ (reference sequence). J lost 2 bases, V lost 4 bases, and 8 bases had no gene match. In DNA, the CDR3 is TGTGCCAGCAGCTCCGGTCGTCAGGGGGGCAATCAGCCCCAGCATTTT. It codes for CASSSGRQGGNQPQHF.

The chain uses TRBV9 and TRBJ2-2, with D uncertain. The CDR3 is 16 amino acids. With 0 bases removed from V and 2 bases from J, the gap between germline ends came to 11 bases. The germline CDR1 and CDR2 sequences are SGDLS and YYNGEE. The DNA of the CDR3 is TGTGCCAGCAGCGTAGTTAGTTTGGTAAACACCGGGGAGCTGTTTTTT. Amino acids: CASSVVSLVNTGELFF. Using reference TRBV9 and TRBJ2-2 for the parts outside the CDR3, the full variable domain is DSGVTQTPKHLITATGQRVTLRCSPRSGDLSVYWYQQSLDQGLQFLIQYYNGEERAKGNILERFSAQQFPDLHSELNLSSLELGDSALYFCASSVVSLVNTGELFFGEGSRLTVL.

As for this clone: At one end, the junction sequence differs from germline, possibly due to a read error. This chain joins TRBV28 and TRBJ2-7; D may be TRBD2 (5 bases). The CDR3 has 14 amino acids. Germline CDR1 and CDR2: MDHEN and SYDVKM. The CDR3 reads CASRLYSESYEQYF. The DNA for the CDR3 is TGTGCCAGCAGATTATATAGCGAATCCTACGAGCAGTACTTC.

The chain combines TRBV27 with TRBJ2-3, with 9 bases fitting TRBD2. The V gene's germline CDR1 is MNHEY and CDR2 SMNVEV (reference sequence). The CDR3 loop spans 15 amino acids. The J segment lost 4 bases and the V segment lost 2 bases, leaving 4 bases of the junction unmatched. For the CDR3, the DNA is TGTGCCAGCAGTTTAGGGCGGGAGGGCCCAGATACGCAGTATTTT. Its translation is CASSLGREGPDTQYF.

This clone was detected only once. V usage is TRBV28 and J usage is TRBJ2-2, with a weak D call TRBD2 (6 bases). The V gene lost 7 bases and the J gene lost 4 bases, with 10 bases spanning the gap. Germline lookup yields CDR1 MDHEN and CDR2 SYDVKM. The CDR3 covers 13 residues. CDR3 loop: CASMEGTTGELFF. In DNA, the CDR3 is TGTGCCAGCATGGAGGGGACCACCGGGGAGCTGTTTTTT. The complete variable domain, with remaining parts taken from reference TRBV28 and TRBJ2-2, reads DVKVTQSSRYLVKRTGEKVFLECVQDMDHENMFWYRQDPGLGLRLIYFSYDVKMKEKGDIPEGYSVSREKKERFSLILESASTNQTSMYLCASMEGTTGELFFGEGSRLTVL.

This sequence joins TRBV19 and TRBJ2-7; tentatively, D is TRBD1 (6 bases). Germline-derived CDR1 and CDR2 are LNHDA and SQIVND (reference sequence). The length of the CDR3 is 13 residues. Trimming stripped 7 bases from V and 5 bases from J, with 15 bases between. The CDR3 DNA sequence: TGTGCCAGTACCCCTGGGACACCGAACGAGCAGTACTTC. The encoded protein is CASTPGTPNEQYF.

The chain recombines TRBV5-6 with TRBJ1-1; D might be TRBD1 (5 bases). The germline CDR1 and CDR2 sequences are SGHDT and YYEEEE. V was trimmed by 7 bases and J by 1 base, leaving 14 bases between them. The CDR3 is made up of 14 amino acids. CDR3 residues: CASELGGANTEAFF. CDR3 DNA sequence: TGTGCCAGCGAACTAGGTGGGGCGAACACTGAAGCTTTCTTT.

The chain links TRBV6-4 to TRBJ2-5; 11 bases are a match to TRBD2. This CDR3 comprises 16 residues. Unmatched junction bases numbered 4, after V lost 4 bases and J lost 0 bases. Per germline, CDR1 MRHNA and CDR2 SNTAGT. This CDR3 is CASSGPGLADQETQYF. CDR3 bases: TGTGCCAGCAGTGGCCCGGGACTAGCGGACCAAGAGACCCAGTACTTC.

This chain links TRBV9 with TRBJ2-2, with a possible D match to TRBD2 (6 bases). Trimming took 4 bases from V and 6 from J, leaving 13 bases between them. Germline V gene sequence: CDR1 SGDLS, CDR2 YYNGEE. The CDR3 is 14 residues long. CDR3 loop: CASSPGGAAGELFF. The CDR3 DNA sequence: TGTGCCAGCAGCCCAGGCGGGGCGGCCGGGGAGCTGTTTTTT.

J is TRBJ1-3 and V is TRBV6-5, with D possibly matching TRBD1 (5 bases). The V gene's germline CDR1 is MNHEY and CDR2 SVGAGI. V gave up 2 bases and J gave up 2 bases, with 7 bases separating them. The CDR3 is made up of 14 amino acids. The CDR3 nucleotides are TGTGCCAGCAGTTACGGGGCAGCTGGAAACACCATATATTTT. Translated, it gives CASSYGAAGNTIYF.

The chain couples TRBV4-2 to TRBJ2-5, with 9 bases lining up with TRBD1. The J call may be mistaken, given a closer DNA end match to TRBJ2-7. CDR1 is LGHNA and CDR2 is YNFKEQ in the germline V gene. CDR3 size: 15 residues. The CDR3 DNA sequence: TGTGCCAGCAGCCAAGATCGGGGACAGGGAGACGAGCAGTACTTC. Translated: CASSQDRGQGDEQYF.

CDR3 amino acids: CSVAGTLHGGELFF. DNA for the CDR3: TGCAGCGTTGCTGGGACTCTCCACGGCGGGGAGCTGTTTTTT. V and J are TRBV29-1 and TRBJ2-2, with D perhaps matching TRBD2 (6 bases). Germline CDR1 is SQVTM and CDR2 is ANQGSEA. The CDR3 runs 14 residues. Trimming removed 4 bases from V and 7 bases from J, with 16 bases in between.

V and J are TRBV11-2 and TRBJ2-7, with 8 bases fitting TRBD2. V lost 4 bases to trimming and J lost 2 bases; unmatched junction nucleotides: 10. Per the germline V gene, CDR1 is SGHAT and CDR2 is FQNNGV. The CDR3 sequence is 16 residues long. The CDR3 here is CASSSASTSEPYEQYF. In DNA form, the CDR3 reads TGTGCCAGCAGCTCCGCTTCGACTAGCGAGCCCTACGAGCAGTACTTC.

The rearrangement uses TRBV25-1 and TRBJ2-5; maybe TRBD2 (6 bases). Germline CDR1 and CDR2: MGHDK and SYGVNS. The CDR3 runs to 14 residues. The V gene lost 4 bases and the J gene lost 4 bases, with 13 bases spanning the gap. The CDR3 spells CASSVEVGGETQYF. In DNA form, the CDR3 reads TGTGCCAGCAGTGTGGAGGTCGGGGGAGAGACCCAGTACTTC.

This clone was observed a few times. The V gene is TRBV9, the J gene TRBJ1-1; D is ambiguous. CDR1 and CDR2 from the germline V gene are SGDLS and YYNGEE. Trimming removed 0 bases from V and 7 bases from J, with 13 bases in between. The CDR3 extends over 14 amino acids. CDR3 in DNA: TGTGCCAGCAGCGTAGGTGCCGAGGTCGGTGAAGCTTTCTTT. It yields the protein CASSVGAEVGEAFF.

V and J are TRBV5-1 and TRBJ2-5; 8 bases match TRBD2. This CDR3 has 19 amino acids. V lost 0 bases and J lost 0; bases outside the gene matches: 13. Germline V gene sequence: CDR1 SGHRS, CDR2 YFSETQ. In DNA, the CDR3 is TGCGCCAGCAGCTTGGTAGGGCCTAGCGGGCTTAGGTACCAAGAGACCCAGTACTTC. Its protein product is CASSLVGPSGLRYQETQYF.

The chain couples TRBV7-6 to TRBJ1-3; D not resolved. The CDR3 spans 14 residues. V was pared by 2 bases and J by 6 bases, with 11 bases between. CDR1 is SGHVS, CDR2 FNYEAQ, per germline. Here the CDR3 reads CASSLNPGVNTIYF. Written as DNA, the CDR3 is TGTGCCAGCAGCTTAAACCCCGGGGTAAACACCATATATTTT.

This clone was seen just once. The same CDR3 is also encoded by other DNA sequences in this sample. The chain combines TRBV5-1 with TRBJ1-5, with a possible D match to TRBD1 (6 bases). Trimming stripped 1 base from V and 7 bases from J, with 15 bases between. The CDR3 loop spans 15 amino acids. Germline loops: CDR1 SGHRS, CDR2 YFSETQ. CDR3 amino acids: CASSLRGGEGQPQHF. CDR3 coding DNA: TGCGCCAGCAGCTTGAGGGGGGGCGAGGGACAGCCCCAGCATTTT.